Below are 31 T cell receptor beta chains sequenced from a single sample in a study of low-dose radiotherapy and immunotherapy resistance in tumors. Alpha- and beta-chain coverage of first-strand cDNA came from TRAV- and TRBV-specific primers. TCRs were put through about 20 PCR cycles of amplification with Phusion. A constant-region primer and the V-primer adapter served as the primer pair. TCRdb re-called the reads through MiXCR, storing one row per CDR3 protein. The table records roughly 10,000 distinct CDR3 sequences, approximately 55% of them present only once. The receptors derive from a human donor with advanced metastatic prostate, ovarian, gallbladder or colorectal cancer (not recorded which). This table probably holds off-target reads from a library built for another chain.

V gene TRBV28 combines with J gene TRBJ2-1; 7 nucleotides match TRBD2. Looked up from germline, CDR1 is MDHEN and CDR2 is SYDVKM. The CDR3 totals 17 residues. The V gene end was trimmed by 5 bases and the J gene end by 1 base; junction bases not matched to a gene: 11. The CDR3 spells CASSPVGGSRSYNEQFF. The CDR3 coding sequence is TGTGCCAGCAGTCCCGTTGGCGGGAGTAGATCCTACAATGAGCAGTTCTTC. Full variable domain (missing parts from reference TRBV28 and TRBJ2-1): DVKVTQSSRYLVKRTGEKVFLECVQDMDHENMFWYRQDPGLGLRLIYFSYDVKMKEKGDIPEGYSVSREKKERFSLILESASTNQTSMYLCASSPVGGSRSYNEQFFGPGTRLTVL.

As to this clonotype: At one end, the junction sequence differs from germline, possibly due to a read error. The chain uses TRBV5-6 and TRBJ1-2; 7 bases are a match to TRBD1. CDR1 SGHDT and CDR2 YYEEEE come from the germline V gene. The CDR3 has 13 residues. CDR3 loop: CASILRQGHGYTF. CDR3 DNA sequence: TGTGCCAGCATCTTGAGACAGGGACATGGCTACACCTTC.

The chain employs TRBV12-3 or TRBV12-4 and TRBJ1-1; unclear D gene. V dropped 6 bases and J dropped 4 bases, with 12 bases sitting between them. This CDR3 comprises 13 residues. DNA for the CDR3: TGTGCCAGCAGCCTTGGTATGTCCACTGAAGCTTTCTTT. Translated: CASSLGMSTEAFF.

The rearrangement uses TRBV13 and TRBJ2-1; D remains unclear. The CDR3 runs 15 residues. V was clipped by 5 bases and J by 0 bases, with 11 bases between them. Germline V lookup: CDR1 PRHDT, CDR2 FYEKMQ (reference sequence). The CDR3 loop is CASSVSGDSYNEQFF. CDR3 nucleotides: TGTGCCAGCAGCGTAAGTGGGGACTCCTACAATGAGCAGTTCTTC.

This clonotype was found a few times. The gene calls are TRBV28 and TRBJ1-3; D unclear. The germline V gene encodes CDR1 MDHEN and CDR2 SYDVKM. The CDR3 contains 17 residues. Deletions cut 4 bases from V and 4 bases from J, with 20 bases between. The CDR3 DNA sequence: TGTGCCAGCAGTTCCCTGAGCGGGCGAGGGTCAGGAAACACCATATATTTT. This encodes CASSSLSGRGSGNTIYF.

The chain combines TRBV6-6 with TRBJ1-6; D gene uncertain. Germline values: CDR1 MNHNY, CDR2 SVGAGI (reference sequence). The CDR3 extends over 12 amino acids. Trimming stripped 6 bases from V and 9 bases from J, with 9 bases between. The DNA of the CDR3 is TGTGCCAGCAGCTGGGAGGGTTCACCCCTCCACTTT. Protein: CASSWEGSPLHF.

This CDR3 reads CASSDALAGEDEQFF. The CDR3 DNA reads as TGTGCCAGCAGTGACGCCCTAGCGGGAGAAGATGAGCAGTTCTTC. V and J are TRBV2 and TRBJ2-1; TRBD2 matches at 10 bases. CDR1 is SNHLY, CDR2 FYNNEI, per germline. The CDR3 is 15 residues long. V dropped 3 bases and J dropped 8; count of bases not matched to a gene: 7.

The chain uses TRBV10-3 and TRBJ1-5; 7 bases are shared with TRBD1. The V and J ends lost 6 bases and 6 bases, in that order; junction bases with no gene match: 8. Looked up from germline, CDR1 is ENHRY and CDR2 is SYGVKD. The length of the CDR3 is 14 residues. CDR3 loop: CAIRQGNSGQPQHF. CDR3 nucleotide sequence: TGTGCCATCAGACAGGGGAACTCCGGTCAGCCCCAGCATTTT.

V usage is TRBV28 and J usage is TRBJ2-6, with D hard to call. Trimming shortened V by 2 bases and J by 0 bases, and 5 bases separated the two germline ends. Germline-derived CDR1 and CDR2 are MDHEN and SYDVKM. This CDR3 is built from 15 residues. The chain's CDR3 is CASSLAASGANVLTF. CDR3 bases: TGTGCCAGCAGTTTAGCGGCCTCTGGGGCCAACGTCCTGACTTTC.

In this sample, this clonotype turned up a few times. The chain has TRBV5-4 and TRBJ2-1; D remains unclear. The CDR3 runs 15 residues. Trimming shortened V by 0 bases and J by 6 bases, and 13 bases separated the two germline ends. The germline CDR1 and CDR2 sequences are SGHNT and YYREEE (reference sequence). CDR3 bases: TGTGCCAGCAGCTTGGGCCCAGCGAACCTCAATGAGCAGTTCTTC. Residues: CASSLGPANLNEQFF.

This chain links TRBV19 with TRBJ1-1; D is undetermined. Germline CDR1 reads LNHDA; CDR2 reads SQIVND (reference sequence). Trimming pared 4 bases from V and 5 bases from J, leaving 14 bases between. The CDR3 has 14 amino acids. The chain's CDR3 is CASSNAWVGTEAFF. For the CDR3, the DNA is TGTGCCAGTAGTAATGCCTGGGTGGGAACTGAAGCTTTCTTT.

Only a few counts were recorded for this clonotype. The gene calls are TRBV9 and TRBJ2-2; D uncertain. The V gene's germline CDR1 is SGDLS and CDR2 YYNGEE. The CDR3 spans 12 residues. Deletions cut 2 bases from V and 6 bases from J, with 5 bases between. CDR3 coding DNA: TGTGCCAGCAGCGTCTACGCCGGGGAGCTGTTTTTT. Protein sequence: CASSVYAGELFF.

This clonotype has just a few counts. The chain carries TRBV5-1 and TRBJ2-2; the D call may be TRBD1 or TRBD2 (5 bases each). V lost 2 bases and J 3 bases, leaving 8 bases between the germline ends. In germline, CDR1 is SGHRS, CDR2 YFSETQ. The CDR3 totals 14 residues. The DNA of the CDR3 is TGCGCCAGCAGCTTCCGAGGGGACACCGGGGAGCTGTTTTTT. This sequence encodes CASSFRGDTGELFF.

This clonotype was seen a few times. The rearrangement uses TRBV6-1 and TRBJ1-2; 8 positions agree with TRBD1. Germline V CDR1 and CDR2: MNHNS, SASEGT. Trimming took 6 bases from V and 5 from J; bases not matched to a gene: 8. The length of the CDR3 is 14 residues. The CDR3 coding sequence is TGTGCCAGCAGACCCACAGGGGGGCAATATGGCTACACCTTC. Translated: CASRPTGGQYGYTF.

This chain uses TRBV10-3 with TRBJ2-1; D perhaps matches TRBD1 (6 bases). The CDR3 consists of 15 residues. Germline-derived CDR1 and CDR2 are ENHRY and SYGVKD. Trimming removed 9 bases at V and 0 bases at J, with 15 bases between. The CDR3 sequence: CAMRPTGSSYNEQFF. The DNA of the CDR3 is TGTGCCATGCGCCCGACAGGAAGCTCCTACAATGAGCAGTTCTTC.

The chain links TRBV2 to TRBJ1-1; D uncertain. The V gene's germline CDR1 is SNHLY and CDR2 FYNNEI. CDR3 length equals 15 residues. With 3 bases removed from V and 3 bases from J, the gap between germline ends came to 14 bases. The CDR3: CASSDSLGWDTEAFF. DNA for the CDR3: TGTGCCAGCAGTGACTCACTGGGCTGGGACACTGAAGCTTTCTTT.

This clonotype was detected a few times. J is TRBJ2-7 and V is TRBV11-1, with 7 bases lining up with TRBD1. Germline CDR1 SGHAT, CDR2 FQDESV (reference sequence). This CDR3 is 15 amino acids long. The junction had 7 bases not matched to a gene; V was cut back by 5 bases and J by 0 bases. CDR3 DNA: TGTGCCAGCAGCCTGGACAGGTTGAGCTCCTACGAGCAGTACTTC. It specifies CASSLDRLSSYEQYF.

The chain uses TRBV2 and TRBJ2-7; D is possibly TRBD2 (6 bases). The CDR3 covers 14 residues. The ends were cut back, 4 bases at V and 1 base at J, with 11 bases in the middle. Germline V lookup: CDR1 SNHLY, CDR2 FYNNEI. The CDR3 DNA reads as TGTGCCAGCAGTGCCGGGGGTGGATCCTACGAGCAGTACTTC. Protein product: CASSAGGGSYEQYF.

In this sample, this clonotype turned up a few times. The rearrangement uses TRBV20-1 and TRBJ1-2; 7 bases fit TRBD1. V was clipped by 3 bases and J by 6 bases; unmatched bases: 10. Germline CDR1 is DFQATT and CDR2 is SNEGSKA (reference sequence). This CDR3 contains 14 residues. The CDR3 sequence is CSAREQGKGDGYTF. CDR3 in DNA: TGCAGTGCTAGGGAACAGGGGAAGGGTGATGGCTACACCTTC.

The genes are TRBV5-1 and TRBJ1-5; perhaps TRBD1 as D (5 bases). The CDR3 sequence is 15 residues long. V lost 4 bases and J 5 bases, leaving 16 bases between the germline ends. Looked up from germline, CDR1 is SGHRS and CDR2 is YFSETQ. The CDR3 protein is CASSPGPQSYQPQHF. The CDR3 DNA sequence: TGCGCCAGCAGCCCGGGACCGCAATCCTATCAGCCCCAGCATTTT. The full variable domain, completed using reference TRBV5-1 and TRBJ1-5, is KAGVTQTPRYLIKTRGQQVTLSCSPISGHRSVSWYQQTPGQGLQFLFEYFSETQRNKGNFPGRFSGRQFSNSRSEMNVSTLELGDSALYLCASSPGPQSYQPQHFGDGTRLSIL.

The V call is TRBV25-1, the J call TRBJ1-2; D not resolved. There are 13 residues in the CDR3. Looked up from germline, CDR1 is MGHDK and CDR2 is SYGVNS. Trimming shortened V by 7 bases and J by 3 bases, and 12 bases separated the two germline ends. The CDR3 reads CASNLIGDYGYTF. The CDR3 DNA sequence: TGTGCCAGCAATCTCATTGGCGACTATGGCTACACCTTC.

This clonotype showed up just a few times. J is TRBJ2-7 and V is TRBV10-2, with 9 bases fitting TRBD2. V trimming: 2 bases; J trimming: 6 bases; junction bases outside the gene matches: 8. The V gene's germline CDR1 is WSHSY and CDR2 SAAADI. This CDR3 has 15 residues. The CDR3 coding sequence is TGCGCCAGCAGTGAGATTGCGGGGGGGCTGGTCGAGCAGTACTTC. Its protein product is CASSEIAGGLVEQYF.

This clonotype was observed a few times. V is TRBV6-8 and J is TRBJ2-5, with D possibly being TRBD2 (6 bases). CDR1 MNHGY and CDR2 SAAAGT come from the germline V gene. CDR3 size: 15 residues. V dropped 2 bases and J dropped 5 bases, with 15 bases sitting between them. The CDR3 DNA sequence: TGTGCCAGCAGTTACGCGGGACCGCCCGAGGAGACCCAGTACTTC. Translated: CASSYAGPPEETQYF.

The J gene is TRBJ2-1, the V gene TRBV19, with D uncertain. The germline CDR1 and CDR2 sequences are LNHDA and SQIVND (reference sequence). The CDR3 loop spans 17 amino acids. Deletions cut 0 bases from V and 0 bases from J, with 12 bases between. The CDR3 region is CASSIEGTESSYNEQFF. For the CDR3, the DNA is TGTGCCAGTAGTATAGAGGGAACGGAGAGCTCCTACAATGAGCAGTTCTTC.

This chain's CDR3 is CASISSNQPQHF. CDR3 in DNA: TGTGCCAGCATAAGTAGCAATCAGCCCCAGCATTTT. This rearrangement joins TRBV26 to TRBJ1-5. TRBV26 is assigned pseudogene status. The CDR3 sequence is 12 residues long.

The rearrangement links TRBV4-2 to TRBJ2-7; D not certain. CDR3 size: 13 residues. Germline V gene sequence: CDR1 LGHNA, CDR2 YNFKEQ. The V gene lost 1 base and the J gene lost 2 bases, with 6 bases spanning the gap. For the CDR3, the DNA is TGTGCCAGCAGCCAAGGTCTGGCCTACGAGCAGTACTTC. It encodes CASSQGLAYEQYF.

The rearrangement uses TRBV7-9 and TRBJ1-5, with D tentatively TRBD1 (5 bases). Germline V CDR1 and CDR2: SEHNR, FQNEAQ (reference sequence). The V and J ends lost 5 bases and 2 bases respectively, with 16 bases between them. This CDR3 contains 16 residues. CDR3 sequence: CASSAGRTVGNQPQHF. The CDR3 nucleotides read TGTGCCAGCAGCGCGGGACGGACGGTGGGCAATCAGCCCCAGCATTTT.

This clonotype was counted only a few times. This chain uses TRBV12-3 or TRBV12-4 with TRBJ2-5; tentative D call: TRBD2 (5 bases). CDR3 size: 14 residues. Trimming took off 7 bases at V and 2 bases at J, with 14 bases between the two ends. The CDR3 nucleotides are TGTGCCAGCACCATTTGGGAGACACAAGAGACCCAGTACTTC. Encoded protein: CASTIWETQETQYF.

This chain links TRBV5-5 with TRBJ2-7, with D unresolved. V lost 3 bases, J lost 3 bases, and 7 bases lay in between. Germline V gene data show CDR1 as SGHKS and CDR2 as YYEKEE (reference sequence). CDR3 length equals 12 residues. The CDR3, as DNA: TGTGCCAGCAGCTCCGCCGGCTACGAGCAGTACTTC. Its protein is CASSSAGYEQYF.

CDR3 amino acids: CASSLLAGGNEQFF. CDR3 in DNA: TGTGCCAGCAGCTTATTAGCGGGGGGCAATGAGCAGTTCTTC. This chain connects TRBV11-1 to TRBJ2-1; 10 nucleotides match TRBD2. The length of the CDR3 is 14 residues. CDR1 is SGHAT and CDR2 is FQDESV in the germline V gene (reference sequence). Trimming removed 2 bases from V and 6 bases from J; junction bases left unmatched: 1.

By share of the sample, this clonotype is medium-sized. The J gene is TRBJ2-3, the V gene TRBV6-1, with 8 nucleotides matching TRBD1. V shed 1 base, J shed 4 bases, and the junction held 4 bases outside the gene matches. The CDR3 totals 15 residues. Germline CDR1 MNHNS, CDR2 SASEGT. CDR3 residues: CASSEGTGGADTQYF. CDR3 nucleotide sequence: TGTGCCAGCAGTGAAGGCACAGGGGGTGCAGATACGCAGTATTTT.